The rows below give T cell receptor beta chains drawn from one sample of a study of metastatic and nonmetastatic thyroid tumors. TCRdb re-clonotyped the PCR reads via MiXCR. The sample shows about 48,000 clones, approximately 20% of them seen only once. Sequenced: blood. These receptors all come from a male donor with papillary thyroid cancer or a benign thyroid nodule (not recorded which). Some clones in this sample may be carry-over from other donors' samples. The CDR3 runs from the conserved cysteine through the conserved F or W. The D gene is left open where the match is weak. The size of a clone is reported for some rows only, either as once, few or many, or as a class for expanded clones.

d_call	v_call	j_call	clone_size	cdr3_nt	cdr3_aa
NA	TRBV27	TRBJ2-7	few	TGTGCCACCCCTGACTGGCCTCACTACGAGCAGTACTTC	CATPDWPHYEQYF
NA	TRBV28	TRBJ2-3	NA	TGTGCCAGCAGTTTGAATCCCGGGGTGGGGGATACGCAGTATTTT	CASSLNPGVGDTQYF
NA	TRBV30	TRBJ1-4	many	TGTGCCTGGAGCGGAAGGGAGGGCGGTGAAAAACTGTTTTTT	CAWSGREGGEKLFF
TRBD1	TRBV6-2/TRBV6-3	TRBJ2-3	NA	TGTGCCAGCAGTTACTCGAAGGGGACAGGGTCCACAGATACGCAGTATTTT	CASSYSKGTGSTDTQYF
NA	TRBV20-1	TRBJ2-7	medium-sized	TGCAGTGCCGGGGGTCCTGAGGGCTACGAGCAGTACTTC	CSAGGPEGYEQYF
NA	TRBV11-2	TRBJ1-6	few	TGTGCCAGCAGCTTGAGAGACGACAGTTTAATGTTCCGAAATTCACCCCTCCACTTT	CASSLRDDSLMFRNSPLHF
TRBD2	TRBV12-3/TRBV12-4	TRBJ2-3	NA	TGTGCCAGCAGATTTCGGGGGCTAGCGGGAGTGTCGGCAGATACGCAGTATTTT	CASRFRGLAGVSADTQYF
NA	TRBV3-1	TRBJ2-7	NA	TGTGCCAGCAGCCCGGGTCCCTGGAGTTACGAGCAGTACTTC	CASSPGPWSYEQYF
NA	TRBV27	TRBJ2-2	many	TGTGCCAGCAGTTTTAAGAACACCGGGGAGCTGTTTTTT	CASSFKNTGELFF
NA	TRBV19	TRBJ2-3	NA	TGTGCCAGTAGTCCCGGTACAGGGAGCACAGATGCGCAGTATTTT	CASSPGTGSTDAQYF
TRBD1	TRBV30	TRBJ2-7	few	TGTGCCTGGAGTGTATCGGGGACAGCCTACGAGCAGTACTTC	CAWSVSGTAYEQYF
TRBD1	TRBV6-1	TRBJ1-6	few	TGTGCCAGCAGCGGGGACAGAAATTCACCCCTCCACTTT	CASSGDRNSPLHF
TRBD1	TRBV6-1	TRBJ2-7	many	TGTGCCAGCCGAGGCGGGACAGGGGTCTACGAGCAGTACTTC	CASRGGTGVYEQYF
NA	TRBV4-1	TRBJ2-7	NA	TGCGCCAGCAGCCAGAGGACTGTCTCCTACGAGCAGTACTTC	CASSQRTVSYEQYF
TRBD2	TRBV27	TRBJ2-1	NA	TGTGCCAGCACTATAAGTAGCGGGAGGGCCCCGAGAAATGAGCAGTTCTTC	CASTISSGRAPRNEQFF
NA	TRBV9	TRBJ1-3	many	TGTGCCAGCAGCACCCAGGCGTCCGGGACTGGAAACACCATATATTTT	CASSTQASGTGNTIYF
NA	TRBV6-2/TRBV6-3	TRBJ2-3	NA	TGTGCCAGCAGTAACCGGCAGGGAGAGGCAGATACGCAGTATTTT	CASSNRQGEADTQYF
TRBD1	TRBV18	TRBJ1-2	NA	TGTGCCAGCTCACGCACCCAGGGACAGGGGTATGGCTACACCTTC	CASSRTQGQGYGYTF
TRBD1	TRBV27	TRBJ1-2	many	TGTGCCAGCACCACCCGGACAGGGGGGAACTATGGCTACACCTTC	CASTTRTGGNYGYTF
NA	TRBV7-3	TRBJ1-5	NA	TGTGCCAGCAGCTCTACGGGAGGGCCATTT	CASSSTGGPF
NA	TRBV12-3/TRBV12-4	TRBJ1-1	many	TGTGCCAGCAGTATAGCGGGGCGCGGCACTGAAGCTTTCTTT	CASSIAGRGTEAFF
NA	TRBV14	TRBJ2-2	many	TGTGCCAGCAGCGGGCTAGCGAACACCGGGGAGCTGTTTTTT	CASSGLANTGELFF
NA	TRBV7-8	TRBJ2-7	medium-sized	TGTGCCAGCAGCTTAGTGGACCAGGGGTCCCTAGGCTACGAGCAGTACTTC	CASSLVDQGSLGYEQYF
TRBD2	TRBV24-1	TRBJ2-3	NA	TGTGCCACCAGTGACCATACTAGCGGGGGGGACTTCGGAGATACGCAGTATTTT	CATSDHTSGGDFGDTQYF
TRBD2	TRBV11-2	TRBJ2-3	NA	TGTGCCAGCAGAGACCCGACTAGCGGTCTATTTGGGACAGATACGCAGTATTTT	CASRDPTSGLFGTDTQYF
NA	TRBV4-1	TRBJ1-1	many	TGCGCCAGCAACTCGGGGGGGAACACTGAAGCTTTCTTT	CASNSGGNTEAFF